Sequencing of this T cell receptor (beta chain) was carried out in a study of blood T cell repertoires in COVID-19. Study details: The United States, Italy and Spain supplied acute and convalescent COVID-19 samples. In each case, the material was cDNA or gDNA derived from T cells, B-cell-depleted T cells, or PBMCs.

From germline, CDR1 is MNHNS and CDR2 SASEGT. The CDR3 length is 14 residues. With 1 base clipped from V and 4 bases from J, the junction kept 3 bases outside the gene matches. Original methodology: Counts of nucleated cells, estimated from reference gene primer amplification, were obtained. Profiled with immunoSEQ multiplex PCR; TCRdb holds only in-frame clones, not every one. The DNA was the basis for D and trimming; V, J and clone size are from that table. The data contain 130,000 to 150,000 clones, 85% to 90% of them singletons. The sequenced material came from peripheral blood. This clonotype originated in a woman between 45 and 60 years old with active or convalescent COVID-19. J is TRBJ2-7 and V is TRBV6-1; 8 bases agree with TRBD1. Here the CDR3 DNA reads TGTGCCAGCAGTGAAGACAGGGGGGTGTACGAGCAGTACTTC. Translating gives CASSEDRGVYEQYF.